This entry lists 18 T cell receptor beta chains sequenced from one sample in a study of cytomegalovirus exposure and HLA in healthy donors. PCR employed 60 Vbeta and 13 Jbeta primers. Data came from immunoSEQ multiplex PCR; TCRdb stores just in-frame clones and leaves some out. The sample has about 110,000 clones, over 65% seen once. Input material: PBMCs. The receptor source for this set is a woman in her 30s in good health and CMV-seronegative.

CDR3 sequence: CAWSVPPGWNSPLHF. The CDR3, as DNA: TGTGCCTGGAGTGTACCCCCAGGGTGGAATTCACCCCTCCACTTT. The chain combines TRBV30 with TRBJ1-6; the D gene is possibly TRBD1 (5 bases). The germline V gene encodes CDR1 GTSNPN and CDR2 SVGIG (reference sequence). V lost 0 bases, J lost 7 bases, and 13 bases lay in between. The CDR3 is 15 amino acids.

The V and J genes are TRBV2 and TRBJ2-6, with 11 bases fitting TRBD1. From germline, CDR1 is SNHLY and CDR2 FYNNEI. The V segment lost 3 bases and the J segment 0 bases; nucleotides outside the gene matches: 4. The CDR3 loop spans 18 amino acids. The CDR3 here is CASSEWGTGGSGANVLTF. DNA of the CDR3: TGTGCCAGCAGTGAGTGGGGGACAGGGGGCTCTGGGGCCAACGTCCTGACTTTC.

The chain recombines TRBV6-5 with TRBJ2-1; TRBD2 is a possible D gene (6 bases). The germline CDR1 and CDR2 sequences are MNHEY and SVGAGI. The CDR3 is made up of 15 amino acids. Trimming pared 4 bases from V and 7 bases from J, leaving 17 bases between. The DNA for the CDR3 is TGTGCCAGCAGTTCCGGGACTTTGAGGTCTAATGAGCAGTTCTTC. This gives the protein CASSSGTLRSNEQFF.

The chain is built from TRBV9 and TRBJ2-7; the D gene is possibly TRBD1 (6 bases). The germline gives CDR1 SGDLS, CDR2 YYNGEE. This CDR3 contains 12 residues. V lost 4 bases, J lost 3 bases, and 8 bases lay in between. The CDR3 spells CASSRDNYEQYF. Written as DNA, the CDR3 is TGTGCCAGCAGCCGGGACAACTACGAGCAGTACTTC.

The V call is TRBV6-1, the J call TRBJ1-6, with a weak D call TRBD1 (5 bases). V was shortened by 5 bases and J by 8 bases, with 16 bases between the two germline ends. This CDR3 is 15 amino acids long. Germline values: CDR1 MNHNS, CDR2 SASEGT. In DNA, the CDR3 is TGTGCCAGCAGTACTACACAGGTAGGGGATTCACCCCTCCACTTT. It is translated as CASSTTQVGDSPLHF.

The J gene is TRBJ2-7, the V gene TRBV28; 7 bases align to TRBD2. The CDR3 contains 12 residues. The V gene's germline CDR1 is MDHEN and CDR2 SYDVKM. The trim removed 5 bases at V and 4 bases at J, leaving 2 bases unmatched. The CDR3 sequence: CASSREGYEQYF. The CDR3 DNA reads as TGTGCCAGCAGTAGGGAGGGATACGAGCAGTACTTC.

The chain combines TRBV27 with TRBJ2-7; 12 bases are shared with TRBD2. The germline CDR1 and CDR2 sequences are MNHEY and SMNVEV (reference sequence). The CDR3 covers 14 residues. V shed 6 bases, J shed 6 bases, and the junction held 6 bases outside the gene matches. For the CDR3, the DNA is TGTGCCAGCAGGACCGGACTAGCGGGAAGCGAGCAGTACTTC. Translating it yields CASRTGLAGSEQYF.

The V gene is TRBV2, the J gene TRBJ2-3; TRBD2 agrees at 12 bases. Germline-derived CDR1 and CDR2 are SNHLY and FYNNEI. The CDR3 loop spans 16 amino acids. The V gene end was trimmed by 5 bases and the J gene end by 3 bases; junction bases not matched to a gene: 6. CDR3 sequence (DNA): TGTGCCAGCAGTTTTTGGACTAGCGGGGAAACAGATACGCAGTATTTT. Translation: CASSFWTSGETDTQYF.

The chain joins TRBV23-1 to TRBJ2-1; possibly TRBD2 for D (5 bases). TRBV23-1 is marked as an open reading frame, function uncertain. The V end was cut by 8 bases, the J end by 5 bases, with 13 bases between. This CDR3 has 13 residues. CDR3 region: CASPPQRNNEQFF. DNA of the CDR3: TGCGCCAGCCCCCCGCAGCGGAACAATGAGCAGTTCTTC.

This clone was observed once. The chain has TRBV7-6 and TRBJ1-1, with 8 bases identical to TRBD1. Germline lookup yields CDR1 SGHVS and CDR2 FNYEAQ. J lost 1 base, V lost 0 bases, and 7 bases had no gene match. This CDR3 is 17 amino acids long. CDR3 DNA sequence: TGTGCCAGCAGCTTAGCGGACAGGGACCTATCGAACACTGAAGCTTTCTTT. As protein: CASSLADRDLSNTEAFF.

This clone was observed a single time. The genes are TRBV7-2 and TRBJ2-1, with D maybe TRBD2 (6 bases). There are 15 residues in the CDR3. V shed 10 bases and J shed 6 bases, with 22 bases lying between them. The germline CDR1 and CDR2 sequences are SGHTA and FQGNSA. As DNA, the CDR3 is TGTGCCACAAACGGGGGACCACGTTCTTTCAATGAGCAGTTCTTC. Amino acids: CATNGGPRSFNEQFF.

The genes are TRBV7-9 and TRBJ2-7, with 10 bases aligning to TRBD1. Trimming took 4 bases from V and 3 from J; bases not matched to a gene: 6. The CDR3 spans 15 residues. Germline V gene lookup returns CDR1 SEHNR and CDR2 FQNEAQ (reference sequence). CDR3 amino acids: CASSSQDRGDYEQYF. The CDR3 DNA sequence: TGTGCCAGCAGCTCCCAGGACAGGGGGGACTACGAGCAGTACTTC.

Remarks on this clone: Compared with germline, one end of the junction differs, possibly owing to a read error. The V gene is TRBV7-7, the J gene TRBJ2-7; TRBD2 agrees at 8 bases. Germline CDR1 SSHAT, CDR2 FNYEAQ (reference sequence). This CDR3 spans 14 amino acids. CDR3 in DNA: TGTGCTAGCAGCTCCAGCGGGAGAGGTGGAGAGCAGTACTTC. Amino acids: CASSSSGRGGEQYF.

The rearrangement links TRBV28 to TRBJ2-5, with 11 bases fitting TRBD1. The CDR3 has 14 residues. Germline loops: CDR1 MDHEN, CDR2 SYDVKM. J gave up 5 bases and V 8 bases, and 7 bases lay outside the gene matches. Here the CDR3 reads CASEDRGRDETQYF. The CDR3 region has the DNA TGTGCCAGCGAGGACAGGGGGCGAGATGAGACCCAGTACTTC.

The chain carries TRBV28 and TRBJ1-5; 8 nucleotides match TRBD1. From germline, CDR1 is MDHEN and CDR2 SYDVKM. This CDR3 comprises 15 residues. V shed 8 bases, J shed 2 bases, and the junction held 8 bases outside the gene matches. CDR3 amino acids: CASAGGDRGNQPQHF. The CDR3 coding sequence is TGTGCCAGCGCAGGGGGCGATAGGGGCAATCAGCCCCAGCATTTT.

The chain joins TRBV4-1 to TRBJ2-2; 7 bases align to TRBD1. This CDR3 spans 17 amino acids. The germline gives CDR1 MGHRA, CDR2 YSYEKL. V was clipped by 3 bases and J by 0 bases; unmatched bases: 7. In DNA form, the CDR3 reads TGCGCCAGCAGCCAGTTCCCACAGGGGACGAACACCGGGGAGCTGTTTTTT. As protein: CASSQFPQGTNTGELFF.

This sequence joins TRBV11-2 and TRBJ2-7; TRBD1 matches 8 bases. The CDR3 has 12 amino acids. With 5 bases clipped from V and 6 bases from J, the junction kept 3 bases outside the gene matches. The germline V gene has CDR1 SGHAT and CDR2 FQNNGV. In nucleotides, the CDR3 is TGTGCCAGCAGCCTAGGACAGGGCGAGCAGTACTTC. It encodes CASSLGQGEQYF.

The chain joins TRBV4-2 to TRBJ2-1; 9 bases match TRBD1. Germline CDR1 LGHNA, CDR2 YNFKEQ. This CDR3 has 16 residues. With V trimmed by 5 bases and J by 1 base, 6 bases remained unmatched. As DNA, the CDR3 is TGTGCCAGCAGCTCCGGGACAGGGAGGTCCTACAATGAGCAGTTCTTC. It translates to CASSSGTGRSYNEQFF.